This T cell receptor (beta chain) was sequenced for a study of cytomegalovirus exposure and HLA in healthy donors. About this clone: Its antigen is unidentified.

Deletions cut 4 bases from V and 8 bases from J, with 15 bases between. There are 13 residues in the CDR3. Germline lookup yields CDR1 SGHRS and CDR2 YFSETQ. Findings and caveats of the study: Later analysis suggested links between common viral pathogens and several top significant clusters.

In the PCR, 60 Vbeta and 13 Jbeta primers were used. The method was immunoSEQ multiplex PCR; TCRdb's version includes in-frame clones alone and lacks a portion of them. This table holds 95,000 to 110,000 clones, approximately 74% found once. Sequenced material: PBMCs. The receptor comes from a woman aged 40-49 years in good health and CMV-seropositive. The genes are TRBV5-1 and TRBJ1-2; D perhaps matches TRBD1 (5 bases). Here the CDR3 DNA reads TGCGCCAGCAGCGCGCGGGCGGGGGACGGCTACACCTTC. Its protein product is CASSARAGDGYTF.